The TCR beta chain described here comes from a study of OX40 agonist ivuxolimab in advanced cancers. General observations from the study: In general, CD8+ T cells held more expanded clones than CD4+ did, on average.

Turning to this clone: Its antigen is not identified.

The assay was immunoSEQ multiplex PCR, and TCRdb's table has in-frame clones only and misses some. Of tens of thousands of clones detected, nearly 80% appear once; the ten largest clones hold 3.5% to 4.5%. The germline CDR1 and CDR2 sequences are SGHTA and FQGNSA. There are 16 residues in the CDR3. J lost 2 bases, V lost 6 bases, and 10 bases had no gene match. The rearrangement links TRBV7-2 to TRBJ2-1; 7 positions agree with TRBD1. The material was CD4+ or CD8+ T cells sorted from blood, obtained in a trial of the OX40 agonist ivuxolimab. This sequence was found in an adult with an advanced solid tumor such as melanoma, head and neck, liver or kidney cancer. The CDR3 DNA follows: TGTGCCAGCAGTCCCAACAGGGGAAGGACCTACAATGAGCAGTTCTTC. It translates to CASSPNRGRTYNEQFF.